The following is a T cell receptor beta chain sequence with its context. CDR3 length: 14 residues. Trimming removed 3 bases from V and 2 bases from J, with 10 bases in between. CDR1 LNHDA and CDR2 SQIVND come from the germline V gene (reference sequence). The data were obtained in a study of blood T cell repertoires in COVID-19. Methods used by the authors: Quantification of nucleated cells was approximated via reference gene primer amplification. Produced via immunoSEQ multiplex PCR; TCRdb's table is partial and in-frame only. The DNA gave D and trimming, while V, J and clone size come from that table. The repertoire has about 270,000 clones, around 81% of them found once; the top ten carry over 2.5%.

The receptor comes from a woman aged 60 to 75 with active or convalescent COVID-19. The source material was peripheral blood. The rearrangement uses TRBV19 and TRBJ1-2, with D possibly being TRBD1 (5 bases). CDR3 in amino acids: CASSMGGLNYGYTF. For the CDR3, the DNA is TGTGCCAGTAGTATGGGGGGACTGAACTATGGCTACACCTTC.